This T cell receptor (beta chain) was recorded in a study of cytomegalovirus exposure and HLA in healthy donors. The CDR3 is 12 residues long. Germline V lookup: CDR1 GTSNPN, CDR2 SVGIG (reference sequence). Vbeta (60) and Jbeta (13) primers were used in the PCR. The assay was immunoSEQ multiplex PCR, and TCRdb's table has in-frame clones only and misses some. The sample consists of roughly 230,000 clones, more than 70% of them appearing once. The source is a boy younger than 18 in good health and CMV-seronegative. The sequencing input was PBMCs. The rearrangement joins TRBV30 to TRBJ2-5; 8 bases fit TRBD2. The CDR3 is CASAGGEETQYF. The DNA for the CDR3 is TGTGCGTCCGCCGGGGGGGAAGAGACCCAGTACTTC.